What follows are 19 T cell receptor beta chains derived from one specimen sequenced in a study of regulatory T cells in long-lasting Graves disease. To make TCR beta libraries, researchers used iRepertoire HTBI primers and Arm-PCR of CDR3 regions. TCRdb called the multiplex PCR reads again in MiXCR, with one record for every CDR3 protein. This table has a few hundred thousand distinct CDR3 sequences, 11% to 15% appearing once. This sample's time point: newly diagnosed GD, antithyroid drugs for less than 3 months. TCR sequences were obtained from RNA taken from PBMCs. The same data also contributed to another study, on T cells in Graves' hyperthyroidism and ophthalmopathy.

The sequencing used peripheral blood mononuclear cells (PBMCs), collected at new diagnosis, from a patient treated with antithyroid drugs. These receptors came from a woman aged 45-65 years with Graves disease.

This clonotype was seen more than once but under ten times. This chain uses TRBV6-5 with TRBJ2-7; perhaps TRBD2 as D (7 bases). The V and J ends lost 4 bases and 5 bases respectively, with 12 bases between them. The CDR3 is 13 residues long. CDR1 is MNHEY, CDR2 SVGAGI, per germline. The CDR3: CASSSRGGNEQYF. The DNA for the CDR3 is TGTGCCAGCAGTTCCCGCGGGGGCAACGAGCAGTACTTC.

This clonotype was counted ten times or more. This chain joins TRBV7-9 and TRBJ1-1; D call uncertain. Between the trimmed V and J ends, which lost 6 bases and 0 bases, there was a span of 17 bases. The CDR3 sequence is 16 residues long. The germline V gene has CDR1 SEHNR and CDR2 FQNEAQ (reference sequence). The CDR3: CASSPNADSLNTEAFF. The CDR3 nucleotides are TGTGCCAGCAGTCCAAACGCAGACTCGCTGAACACTGAAGCTTTCTTT.

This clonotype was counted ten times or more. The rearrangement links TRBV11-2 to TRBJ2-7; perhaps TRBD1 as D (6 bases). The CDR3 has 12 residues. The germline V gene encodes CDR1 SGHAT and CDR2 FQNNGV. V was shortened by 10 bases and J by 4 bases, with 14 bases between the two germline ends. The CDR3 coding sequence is TGTGCCACCGGGACAAAATTATACGAGCAGTACTTC. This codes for CATGTKLYEQYF.

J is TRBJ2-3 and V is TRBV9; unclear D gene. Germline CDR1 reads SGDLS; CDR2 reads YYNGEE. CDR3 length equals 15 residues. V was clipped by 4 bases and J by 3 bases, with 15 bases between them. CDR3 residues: CASSRRRAGTDTQYF. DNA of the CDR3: TGTGCCAGCAGCCGCAGGCGTGCCGGGACAGATACGCAGTATTTT. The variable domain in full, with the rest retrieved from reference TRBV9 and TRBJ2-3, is DSGVTQTPKHLITATGQRVTLRCSPRSGDLSVYWYQQSLDQGLQFLIQYYNGEERAKGNILERFSAQQFPDLHSELNLSSLELGDSALYFCASSRRRAGTDTQYFGPGTRLTVL.

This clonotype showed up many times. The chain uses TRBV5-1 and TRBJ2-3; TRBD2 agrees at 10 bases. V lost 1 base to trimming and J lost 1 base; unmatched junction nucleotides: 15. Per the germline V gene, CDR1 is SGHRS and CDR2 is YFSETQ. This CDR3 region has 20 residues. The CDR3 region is CASSLSPTISGRHGTDTQYF. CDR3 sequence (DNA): TGCGCCAGCAGCTTGAGCCCAACCATTAGCGGGAGGCACGGCACAGATACGCAGTATTTT.

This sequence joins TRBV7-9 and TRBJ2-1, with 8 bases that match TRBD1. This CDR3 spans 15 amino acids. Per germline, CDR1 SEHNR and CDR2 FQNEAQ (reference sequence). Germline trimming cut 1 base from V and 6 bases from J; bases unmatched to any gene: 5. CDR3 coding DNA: TGTGCCAGCAGCTTAGGGACAGGGACCATCAATGAGCAGTTCTTC. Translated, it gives CASSLGTGTINEQFF.

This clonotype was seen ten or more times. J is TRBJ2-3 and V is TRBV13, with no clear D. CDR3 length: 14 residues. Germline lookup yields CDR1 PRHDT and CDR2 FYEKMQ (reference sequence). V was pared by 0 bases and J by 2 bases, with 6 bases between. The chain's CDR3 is CASSLGRPTDTQYF. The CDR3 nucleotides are TGTGCCAGCAGCTTAGGCCGGCCCACAGATACGCAGTATTTT. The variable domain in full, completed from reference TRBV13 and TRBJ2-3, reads AAGVIQSPRHLIKEKRETATLKCYPIPRHDTVYWYQQGPGQDPQFLISFYEKMQSDKGSIPDRFSAQQFSDYHSELNMSSLELGDSALYFCASSLGRPTDTQYFGPGTRLTVL.

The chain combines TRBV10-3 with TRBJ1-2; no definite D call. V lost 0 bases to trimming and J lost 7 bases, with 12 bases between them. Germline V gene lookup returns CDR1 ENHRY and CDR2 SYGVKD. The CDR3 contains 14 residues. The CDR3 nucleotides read TGTGCCATCAGTGAGTCGGGAGAGGGTAGTGGCTACACCTTC. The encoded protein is CAISESGEGSGYTF.

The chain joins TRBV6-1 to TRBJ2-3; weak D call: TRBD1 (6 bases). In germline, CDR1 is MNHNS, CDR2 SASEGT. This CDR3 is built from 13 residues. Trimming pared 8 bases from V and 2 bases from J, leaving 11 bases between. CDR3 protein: CASGQYNTDTQYF. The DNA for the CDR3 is TGTGCCAGCGGACAGTATAACACAGATACGCAGTATTTT.

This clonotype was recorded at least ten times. CDR3 sequence: CASSLMGLGYNEQFF. CDR3 sequence (DNA): TGCGCCAGCAGCTTGATGGGACTAGGATACAATGAGCAGTTCTTC. The V and J genes are TRBV5-1 and TRBJ2-1, with 8 bases aligning to TRBD2. The CDR3 is made up of 15 amino acids. The germline gives CDR1 SGHRS, CDR2 YFSETQ. V lost 1 base to trimming and J lost 4 bases; unmatched junction nucleotides: 4.

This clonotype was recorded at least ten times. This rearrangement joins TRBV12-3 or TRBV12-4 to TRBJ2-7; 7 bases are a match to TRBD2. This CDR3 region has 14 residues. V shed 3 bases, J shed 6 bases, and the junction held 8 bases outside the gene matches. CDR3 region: CASSFEMGGGEQYF. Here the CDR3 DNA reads TGTGCCAGCAGTTTCGAAATGGGGGGGGGCGAGCAGTACTTC.

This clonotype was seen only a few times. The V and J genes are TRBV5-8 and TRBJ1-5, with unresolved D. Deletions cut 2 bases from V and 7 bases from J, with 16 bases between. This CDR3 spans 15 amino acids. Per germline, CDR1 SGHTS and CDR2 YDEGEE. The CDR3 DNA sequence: TGTGCCAGCAGCTTACGGGAGGGTGATTCCCAGCCCCAGCATTTT. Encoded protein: CASSLREGDSQPQHF.

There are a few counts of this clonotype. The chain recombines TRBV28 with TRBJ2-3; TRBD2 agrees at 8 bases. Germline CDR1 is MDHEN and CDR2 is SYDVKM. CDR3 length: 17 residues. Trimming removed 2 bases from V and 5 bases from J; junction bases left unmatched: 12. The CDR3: CASSLRLAGHHQDTQYF. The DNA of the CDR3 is TGTGCCAGCAGTTTACGGTTAGCGGGACATCATCAAGATACGCAGTATTTT. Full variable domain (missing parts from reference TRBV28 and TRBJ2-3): DVKVTQSSRYLVKRTGEKVFLECVQDMDHENMFWYRQDPGLGLRLIYFSYDVKMKEKGDIPEGYSVSREKKERFSLILESASTNQTSMYLCASSLRLAGHHQDTQYFGPGTRLTVL.

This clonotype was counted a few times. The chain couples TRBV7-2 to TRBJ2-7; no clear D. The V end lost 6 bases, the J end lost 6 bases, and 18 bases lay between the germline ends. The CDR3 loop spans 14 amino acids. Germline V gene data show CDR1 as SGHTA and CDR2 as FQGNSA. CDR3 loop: CASSIPGFRVEQYF. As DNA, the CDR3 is TGTGCCAGCAGTATCCCGGGCTTTCGGGTCGAGCAGTACTTC.

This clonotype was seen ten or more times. The CDR3 DNA reads as TGCGCCAGCAGCTTAGGACAGGGTACGAATGAGCAGTTCTTC. The encoded protein is CASSLGQGTNEQFF. The genes are TRBV5-1 and TRBJ2-1; 8 positions agree with TRBD1. V was clipped by 2 bases and J by 7 bases; unmatched bases: 5. Germline lookup yields CDR1 SGHRS and CDR2 YFSETQ. The CDR3 is made up of 14 amino acids.

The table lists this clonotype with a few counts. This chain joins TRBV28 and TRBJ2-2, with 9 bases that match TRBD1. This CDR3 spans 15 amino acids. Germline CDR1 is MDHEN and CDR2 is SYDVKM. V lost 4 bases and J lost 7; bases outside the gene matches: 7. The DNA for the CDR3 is TGTGCCAGCAGTTCAGAGACAGGGGGTGGCGGGGAGCTGTTTTTT. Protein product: CASSSETGGGGELFF.

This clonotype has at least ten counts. CDR3 region: CASSLRTSGSFYNEQFF. DNA for the CDR3: TGTGCCAGCAGCTTAAGGACTAGCGGGAGCTTCTACAATGAGCAGTTCTTC. V gene TRBV7-2 combines with J gene TRBJ2-1; 13 bases agree with TRBD2. Trimming cost V 2 bases and J 3 bases; bases outside gene matches: 4. Germline V gene sequence: CDR1 SGHTA, CDR2 FQGNSA. The CDR3 runs to 17 residues.

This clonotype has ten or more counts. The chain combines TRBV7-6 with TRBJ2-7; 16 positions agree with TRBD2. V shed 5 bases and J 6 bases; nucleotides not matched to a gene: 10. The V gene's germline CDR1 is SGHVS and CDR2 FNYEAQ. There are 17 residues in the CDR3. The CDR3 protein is CASSLHPGTSGRGEQYF. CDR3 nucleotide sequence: TGTGCCAGCAGCCTACATCCCGGGACTAGCGGGAGGGGCGAGCAGTACTTC.

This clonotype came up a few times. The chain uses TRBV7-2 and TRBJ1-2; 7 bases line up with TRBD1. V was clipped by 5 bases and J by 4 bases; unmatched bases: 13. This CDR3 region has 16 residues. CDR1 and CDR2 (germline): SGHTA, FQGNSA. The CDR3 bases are TGTGCCAGCAGCGAGCAGACCGGGACAGCGACCTATGGCTACACCTTC. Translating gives CASSEQTGTATYGYTF.